In its sample, the clone carrying this T cell receptor (beta chain) was seen many times. What it binds is unknown. V shed 4 bases and J 3 bases; nucleotides not matched to a gene: 1. Per germline, CDR1 SGHRS and CDR2 YFSETQ. The CDR3 extends over 14 amino acids. RNA transcripts yielded amplified TCR beta CDR3 regions. First-round RT-PCR of the TCR CDR3 relied on the HTBI primer set. TCRdb reprocessed the multiplex PCR reads via MiXCR and lists one record per CDR3 protein. The sample gives 460,000 or so distinct CDR3 sequences, around 15% of which show up once; 17% is in the top ten. Disease duration under 2 months; hyperthyroidism patients were aged 18 to 65. The PBMCs were taken from more than 8 ml of fresh peripheral blood. The data were obtained in a study of T cells in Graves' hyperthyroidism and ophthalmopathy. General study points: Ophthalmopathy was distinguished from stable hyperthyroidism by 13 V-J signatures. Appearing also in blood were most of the thyroid clonotypes expanded above 0.001.

This TCR came from a young woman with Graves' hyperthyroidism. Sequenced input: blood. The chain has TRBV5-1 and TRBJ2-2; TRBD1 agrees at 9 bases. CDR3 region: CASSRDRDTGELFF. CDR3 DNA: TGCGCCAGCAGCAGGGACAGGGACACCGGGGAGCTGTTTTTT.